Following are 21 T cell receptor beta chains from one sample sequenced in a study of blood T cell repertoires in COVID-19. Sequencing was performed with immunoSEQ multiplex PCR; in TCRdb, only in-frame clones are kept and a portion is missing. Here the sample spans roughly 200,000 clones, under 90% being singletons. Sequencing was done on a sample of peripheral blood. The receptors here all came from a woman of 80 years or more with COVID-19, enrolled during active disease.

The chain recombines TRBV19 with TRBJ1-3; possible D gene TRBD1, 5 bases. Between the trimmed V and J ends, which lost 7 bases and 0 bases, there was a span of 13 bases. The V gene's germline CDR1 is LNHDA and CDR2 SQIVND (reference sequence). This CDR3 has 15 residues. The CDR3 DNA reads as TGTGCCAGTACCGGGGGGGTCAGCTCTGGAAACACCATATATTTT. It is translated as CASTGGVSSGNTIYF.

The chain has TRBV6-5 and TRBJ1-3, with D perhaps TRBD1 (5 bases). The CDR3 is 15 amino acids. The germline CDR1 and CDR2 sequences are MNHEY and SVGAGI. Trimming took off 6 bases at V and 2 bases at J, with 14 bases between the two ends. The CDR3 spells CASRAPGITGNTIYF. In DNA, the CDR3 is TGTGCCAGCAGAGCGCCAGGGATCACTGGAAACACCATATATTTT.

The gene calls are TRBV5-6 and TRBJ2-5; D gene ambiguous. This CDR3 region has 12 residues. The V and J ends lost 5 bases and 5 bases respectively, with 10 bases between them. The V gene's germline CDR1 is SGHDT and CDR2 YYEEEE. The CDR3 bases are TGTGCCAGCAGTTCCGAAGCGGAGACCCAGTACTTC. Its protein product is CASSSEAETQYF. The full variable domain, rest sourced from reference TRBV5-6 and TRBJ2-5, is DAGVTQSPTHLIKTRGQQVTLRCSPKSGHDTVSWYQQALGQGPQFIFQYYEEEERQRGNFPDRFSGHQFPNYSSELNVNALLLGDSALYLCASSSEAETQYFGPGTRLLVL.

J is TRBJ1-2 and V is TRBV18, with 8 bases lining up with TRBD1. Germline V gene sequence: CDR1 KGHSH, CDR2 LQKENI. The CDR3 is made up of 15 amino acids. Trimming at V came to 8 bases and at J to 4 bases, leaving 12 bases not matched to a gene. CDR3 protein: CASRPAGTGTYGYTF. The CDR3, as DNA: TGTGCCAGCCGCCCCGCCGGGACAGGCACCTATGGCTACACCTTC.

This clone was counted a single time. This sequence joins TRBV11-3 and TRBJ2-5, with TRBD2 as a possible D gene (5 bases). The ends were cut back, 0 bases at V and 5 bases at J, with 7 bases in the middle. Germline values: CDR1 SGHNT, CDR2 YENEEA. The CDR3 is 13 residues long. The CDR3 DNA sequence: TGTGCCAGCAGCTTAGACCGCGGGGAGACCCAGTACTTC. As protein: CASSLDRGETQYF.

This chain uses TRBV5-1 with TRBJ2-7, with TRBD1 matching 7 bases. This CDR3 has 15 residues. J lost 1 base, V lost 2 bases, and 6 bases had no gene match. Germline lookup yields CDR1 SGHRS and CDR2 YFSETQ. In DNA form, the CDR3 reads TGCGCCAGCAGCTTTAGGGCAGGGGGTTCCTACGAGCAGTACTTC. Protein: CASSFRAGGSYEQYF.

J is TRBJ2-3 and V is TRBV18; 7 positions agree with TRBD2. Germline assignment: CDR1 KGHSH and CDR2 LQKENI. Trimming removed 7 bases from V and 4 bases from J; junction bases left unmatched: 8. This CDR3 is 14 amino acids long. CDR3: CASLRGDVPDTQYF. CDR3 sequence (DNA): TGTGCCAGCTTACGGGGGGATGTTCCAGATACGCAGTATTTT.

The chain couples TRBV6-5 to TRBJ2-7, with D perhaps matching TRBD1 (5 bases). The V gene lost 6 bases and the J gene lost 3 bases, with 18 bases spanning the gap. CDR3 length: 15 amino acids. Germline lookup yields CDR1 MNHEY and CDR2 SVGAGI. The DNA for the CDR3 is TGTGCCAGCAGAGGCAGACAGTTCGCAAACTACGAGCAGTACTTC. Its protein product is CASRGRQFANYEQYF.

The gene calls are TRBV11-2 and TRBJ1-4, with 9 bases lining up with TRBD1. Germline loops: CDR1 SGHAT, CDR2 FQNNGV. CDR3 size: 14 residues. With V trimmed by 3 bases and J by 5 bases, 1 base remained unmatched. The CDR3, as DNA: TGTGCCAGCAGCTTGGACAGGGGAAATGAAAAACTGTTTTTT. Amino acid sequence: CASSLDRGNEKLFF.

The J gene is TRBJ2-4, the V gene TRBV14; D possibly corresponds to TRBD2 (7 bases). The CDR3 covers 14 residues. Germline assignment: CDR1 SGHDN and CDR2 FVKESK. The germline V and J ends were trimmed by 2 bases and 6 bases, with 11 bases remaining between them. This chain's CDR3 is CASSQRGGGNIQYF. CDR3 coding DNA: TGTGCCAGCAGCCAACGGGGAGGGGGAAACATTCAGTACTTC.

This chain joins TRBV28 and TRBJ2-7; 10 bases are a match to TRBD1. Trimming removed 6 bases from V and 2 bases from J; junction bases left unmatched: 10. CDR1 is MDHEN, CDR2 SYDVKM, per germline. The CDR3 extends over 16 amino acids. CDR3 residues: CASSRPTGGAAYEQYF. CDR3 coding DNA: TGTGCCAGCAGCCGACCGACAGGGGGCGCCGCCTACGAGCAGTACTTC.

The genes are TRBV18 and TRBJ2-5; 10 nucleotides line up with TRBD2. Germline assignment: CDR1 KGHSH and CDR2 LQKENI. V was pared by 6 bases and J by 2 bases, with 9 bases of the junction left unmatched. The CDR3 runs to 16 residues. The CDR3: CASSPSGGAIQETQYF. For the CDR3, the DNA is TGTGCCAGCTCCCCTAGCGGGGGAGCCATACAAGAGACCCAGTACTTC.

The chain joins TRBV28 to TRBJ1-5; D is perhaps TRBD1 (5 bases). The germline V gene encodes CDR1 MDHEN and CDR2 SYDVKM. CDR3 length: 13 residues. The V end lost 3 bases, the J end lost 11 bases, and 14 bases lay between the germline ends. CDR3 sequence reads: CASSFGGKRAQHF. CDR3 coding DNA: TGTGCCAGCAGTTTCGGGGGAAAACGGGCCCAGCATTTT.

The J gene is TRBJ2-3, the V gene TRBV7-3; the match to TRBD2 covers 8 bases. Germline CDR1 is SGHTA and CDR2 is FQGTGA. Trimming cost V 2 bases and J 3 bases; bases outside gene matches: 4. This CDR3 comprises 15 residues. The chain's CDR3 is CASSLLPGGTDTQYF. DNA of the CDR3: TGTGCCAGCAGCTTACTACCGGGGGGGACAGATACGCAGTATTTT. Full variable domain (rest looked up from reference TRBV7-3 and TRBJ2-3): GAGVSQTPSNKVTEKGKYVELRCDPISGHTALYWYRQSLGQGPEFLIYFQGTGAADDSGLPNDRFFAVRPEGSVSTLKIQRTERGDSAVYLCASSLLPGGTDTQYFGPGTRLTVL.

This sequence joins TRBV5-1 and TRBJ2-5, with TRBD1 identical over 7 bases. Germline-derived CDR1 and CDR2 are SGHRS and YFSETQ. Unmatched junction bases numbered 8, after V lost 3 bases and J lost 6 bases. CDR3 length: 14 residues. The CDR3 coding sequence is TGCGCCAGCAGCTACGACACAGGGGAACAGACCCAGTACTTC. This translates into CASSYDTGEQTQYF.

The chain links TRBV3-1 (or the pseudogene TRBV3-2) to TRBJ1-6, with 9 positions matching TRBD1. V lost 0 bases and J lost 6; bases outside the gene matches: 6. The germline V gene encodes CDR1 LGHDT and CDR2 YNNKEL (reference sequence). This CDR3 spans 17 amino acids. The CDR3 nucleotides read TGTGCCAGCAGCCAAGATGGGACAGGGTTTGGTAATTCACCCCTCCACTTT. Protein: CASSQDGTGFGNSPLHF.

The chain uses TRBV6-2 or TRBV6-3 and TRBJ1-1; D gene ambiguous. Trimming shortened V by 0 bases and J by 0 bases, and 5 bases separated the two germline ends. Germline CDR1 is MNHEY and CDR2 is SVGEGT. There are 14 residues in the CDR3. The CDR3 protein is CASSYSEVNTEAFF. CDR3 DNA sequence: TGTGCCAGCAGTTACTCGGAGGTGAACACTGAAGCTTTCTTT.

This sequence joins TRBV2 and TRBJ2-4, with 8 bases aligning to TRBD1. Per the germline V gene, CDR1 is SNHLY and CDR2 is FYNNEI. There are 11 residues in the CDR3. V gave up 11 bases and J gave up 9 bases; unmatched junction bases: 6. This chain's CDR3 is CAGGQGGIQYF. The CDR3 DNA reads TGTGCCGGCGGACAGGGAGGCATTCAGTACTTC. Drawing the rest from reference TRBV2 and TRBJ2-4, the complete variable domain is EPEVTQTPSHQVTQMGQEVILRCVPISNHLYFYWYRQILGQKVEFLVSFYNNEISEKSEIFDDQFSVERPDGSNFTLKIRSTKLEDSAMYFCAGGQGGIQYFGAGTRLSVL.

V gene TRBV2 combines with J gene TRBJ2-3, with 7 nucleotides matching TRBD1. With 4 bases clipped from V and 1 base from J, the junction kept 2 bases outside the gene matches. The V gene's germline CDR1 is SNHLY and CDR2 FYNNEI. The CDR3 has 14 residues. The CDR3 is CASSGQGRTDTQYF. The CDR3 nucleotides are TGTGCCAGCAGTGGACAGGGCCGCACAGATACGCAGTATTTT.

This chain links TRBV19 with TRBJ1-4, with D unresolved. CDR1 is LNHDA and CDR2 is SQIVND in the germline V gene (reference sequence). CDR3 length equals 12 residues. Trimming left V 3 bases short and J 7 bases short, with 6 bases between. As DNA, the CDR3 is TGTGCCAGTAGTATCGGAGGTGAAAAACTGTTTTTT. Translating gives CASSIGGEKLFF.

The DNA of the CDR3 is TGTGCCAGCAGCTTAGAGGCTACTAGCGGAGAGCAGTTCTTC. Protein: CASSLEATSGEQFF. The chain couples TRBV7-9 to TRBJ2-1; 8 nucleotides match TRBD2. The CDR3 runs 14 residues. Germline assignment: CDR1 SEHNR and CDR2 FQNEAQ (reference sequence). Trimming cost V 1 base and J 10 bases; bases outside gene matches: 6.